This TCR beta chain emerged from a study of cytomegalovirus exposure and HLA in healthy donors. Study-level background: The same platform was used for the 110 or so validation repertoires as for the 666 first-cohort repertoires, as reported in a later analysis.

The method was immunoSEQ multiplex PCR; TCRdb's version includes in-frame clones alone and lacks a portion of them. The sample has 100,000 to 150,000 clones; roughly 95% are singletons. The table lists this clone with a count of one. Germline loops: CDR1 SGDLS, CDR2 YYNGEE. The length of the CDR3 is 15 residues. Trimming cost V 4 bases and J 3 bases, with 13 bases left between them. The chain combines TRBV9 with TRBJ2-2; maybe TRBD1 (8 bases). Material for sequencing was PBMCs. The sequence was obtained from a young man in good health and CMV-seronegative. The DNA of the CDR3 is TGTGCCAGCAGCTTTACAGGGGGGGACACCGGGGAGCTGTTTTTT. This gives the protein CASSFTGGDTGELFF.